This T cell receptor (beta chain) was obtained from a study of T cell repertoires in cytomegalovirus infection. The overall study: Public TCR beta signatures provided an indication of both CMV infection and a matching HLA type.

After removal of 6 bases from V and 7 bases from J, the junction contained 8 bases not matched to a gene. This CDR3 is built from 14 residues. Germline V lookup: CDR1 MDHEN, CDR2 SYDVKM. TCRdb fed the reads into MiXCR, producing one record per CDR3 protein. The sample holds fewer than 550,000 distinct CDR3 sequences, approximately 31% seen once. The source is a human donor in good health (CMV status not recorded). Some clones in this sample may be carry-over from other donors' samples. Sequencing was done on a sample of PBMCs. V is TRBV28 and J is TRBJ2-2, with 7 positions matching TRBD1. The CDR3 DNA reads TGTGCCAGCAGAACAGGGGCACTTAACGGGGAGCTGTTTTTT. It is translated as CASRTGALNGELFF. Full variable domain (remainder filled in from reference TRBV28 and TRBJ2-2): DVKVTQSSRYLVKRTGEKVFLECVQDMDHENMFWYRQDPGLGLRLIYFSYDVKMKEKGDIPEGYSVSREKKERFSLILESASTNQTSMYLCASRTGALNGELFFGEGSRLTVL.